These 18 T cell receptor beta chains were sequenced from one sample in a study of T cells in Graves' hyperthyroidism and ophthalmopathy. RNA transcripts served as the template for amplifying TCR beta CDR3 regions. With the HTBI primer set, the TCR CDR3 went through a first round of RT-PCR. TCRdb fed the multiplex PCR reads into MiXCR, producing one record per CDR3 protein. The sample holds roughly 650,000 distinct CDR3 sequences, about a sixth seen once. Sequenced material: blood. The receptors were sampled from a woman aged 40 to 50 with Graves' ophthalmopathy.

This clonotype turned up a few times. The chain employs TRBV15 and TRBJ2-1; D may correspond to TRBD1 or TRBD2 (6 bases each). CDR1 is LNHNV, CDR2 YYDKDF, per germline (reference sequence). V was shortened by 0 bases and J by 6 bases, with 15 bases between the two germline ends. The length of the CDR3 is 16 residues. Written as DNA, the CDR3 is TGTGCCACCAGCAGAGATATGGGGGGCTTAGTCAATGAGCAGTTCTTC. This encodes CATSRDMGGLVNEQFF.

This clonotype showed up many times. This sequence joins TRBV7-3 and TRBJ2-2; TRBD1 or TRBD2 may be the D gene (5 bases each). Trimming removed 2 bases from V and 6 bases from J, with 7 bases in between. The CDR3 is 13 residues long. Germline assignment: CDR1 SGHTA and CDR2 FQGTGA. The CDR3 DNA follows: TGTGCCAGCAGCTTAGGGGGTGCCGGGGAGCTGTTTTTT. Residues: CASSLGGAGELFF.

This clonotype appeared many times. The chain recombines TRBV12-3 or TRBV12-4 with TRBJ2-1; 8 bases agree with TRBD2. The CDR3 runs 15 residues. The trim removed 5 bases at V and 0 bases at J, leaving 3 bases unmatched. The CDR3 nucleotides read TGTGCCAGCAGTCATAGCGGGGTCTCCTACAATGAGCAGTTCTTC. As protein: CASSHSGVSYNEQFF.

This clonotype was recorded at least ten times. V is TRBV5-1 and J is TRBJ1-1, with unresolved D. V gave up 4 bases and J gave up 3 bases, with 10 bases separating them. The CDR3 covers 13 residues. Germline V gives CDR1 SGHRS, CDR2 YFSETQ. CDR3 coding DNA: TGCGCCAGCAGCCTCCCCCAGGACACTGAAGCTTTCTTT. Residues: CASSLPQDTEAFF.

This clonotype turned up a few times. The J gene is TRBJ1-1, the V gene TRBV19, with D hard to call. The CDR3 covers 16 residues. The V end was cut by 7 bases, the J end by 0 bases, with 18 bases between. In germline, CDR1 is LNHDA, CDR2 SQIVND (reference sequence). The CDR3 here is CASTRGLEWLNTEAFF. In DNA, the CDR3 is TGTGCCAGTACCCGCGGATTAGAGTGGCTGAACACTGAAGCTTTCTTT.

This clonotype has a handful of counts. Being one base from a much bigger clone, this may be a read error. The J gene is TRBJ2-1, the V gene TRBV28; 8 nucleotides match TRBD2. Per germline, CDR1 MDHEN and CDR2 SYDVKM. CDR3 length: 14 amino acids. The CDR3 DNA follows: TGTGCCAGCATTCCTAGCGGGCCCTACGATGAGCAGTTCTTC. Protein sequence: CASIPSGPYDEQFF. The variable domain in full, with the rest retrieved from reference TRBV28 and TRBJ2-1, is DVKVTQSSRYLVKRTGEKVFLECVQDMDHENMFWYRQDPGLGLRLIYFSYDVKMKEKGDIPEGYSVSREKKERFSLILESASTNQTSMYLCASIPSGPYDEQFFGPGTRLTVL.

The CDR3 reads CSVRDTWNTEAFF. CDR3 sequence (DNA): TGCAGCGTAAGGGACACCTGGAACACTGAAGCTTTCTTT. The chain has TRBV29-1 and TRBJ1-1; maybe TRBD1 (6 bases). With 6 bases removed from V and 1 base from J, the gap between germline ends came to 12 bases. Germline CDR1 and CDR2: SQVTM and ANQGSEA. The CDR3 is 13 residues long.

This clonotype has ten or more counts. The rearrangement joins TRBV20-1 to TRBJ2-5, with unresolved D. V gave up 0 bases and J gave up 4 bases, with 15 bases separating them. Germline lookup yields CDR1 DFQATT and CDR2 SNEGSKA (reference sequence). The CDR3 spans 15 residues. Here the CDR3 reads CSARDQRPGLETQYF. CDR3 DNA: TGCAGTGCTAGAGATCAACGACCCGGTCTAGAGACCCAGTACTTC.

The chain uses TRBV10-3 and TRBJ2-7, with 7 nucleotides matching TRBD1. The CDR3 covers 15 residues. V shed 6 bases, J shed 0 bases, and the junction held 8 bases outside the gene matches. CDR1 and CDR2 (germline): ENHRY, SYGVKD. The CDR3 DNA is TGTGCCATCAGGGATACCCGGGACAGCTCCTACGAGCAGTACTTC. Its translation: CAIRDTRDSSYEQYF.

This clonotype was picked up a small number of times. V gene TRBV19 combines with J gene TRBJ2-7, with 11 bases fitting TRBD1. Germline V lookup: CDR1 LNHDA, CDR2 SQIVND (reference sequence). J was trimmed by 7 bases and V by 4 bases; bases with no gene match: 3. The CDR3 extends over 13 amino acids. The CDR3: CASSTRDRGEQYF. CDR3 coding DNA: TGTGCCAGTAGTACGAGGGACAGGGGGGAGCAGTACTTC.

There are many counts of this clonotype. The V gene is TRBV2, the J gene TRBJ1-4; 7 positions match TRBD1. With 4 bases clipped from V and 8 bases from J, the junction kept 4 bases outside the gene matches. CDR1 is SNHLY, CDR2 FYNNEI, per germline. The CDR3 has 13 residues. The CDR3 loop reads CASSADRLEKLFF. CDR3 in DNA: TGTGCCAGCAGTGCGGACAGGTTGGAAAAACTGTTTTTT.

This clonotype was detected many times. The chain employs TRBV5-1 and TRBJ1-5, with 8 bases that match TRBD1. Germline-derived CDR1 and CDR2 are SGHRS and YFSETQ. CDR3 length: 15 residues. After removal of 1 base from V and 4 bases from J, the junction contained 4 bases not matched to a gene. The CDR3 DNA follows: TGCGCCAGCAGCTTGACGACAGGGGTTAATCAGCCCCAGCATTTT. This sequence encodes CASSLTTGVNQPQHF. The variable domain in full, with the rest retrieved from reference TRBV5-1 and TRBJ1-5, is KAGVTQTPRYLIKTRGQQVTLSCSPISGHRSVSWYQQTPGQGLQFLFEYFSETQRNKGNFPGRFSGRQFSNSRSEMNVSTLELGDSALYLCASSLTTGVNQPQHFGDGTRLSIL.

This clonotype was seen a few times. The chain is built from TRBV2 and TRBJ1-4; maybe TRBD1 (5 bases). The CDR3 loop spans 15 amino acids. The V end was cut by 1 base, the J end by 8 bases, with 14 bases between. Germline V gene sequence: CDR1 SNHLY, CDR2 FYNNEI. CDR3 protein: CASSEVRGGWEKLFF. Here the CDR3 DNA reads TGTGCCAGCAGTGAAGTTCGGGGCGGCTGGGAAAAACTGTTTTTT.

V gene TRBV7-9 combines with J gene TRBJ1-1, with 9 bases matching TRBD1. The V segment lost 3 bases and the J segment 7 bases; nucleotides outside the gene matches: 6. This CDR3 is 14 amino acids long. CDR1 SEHNR and CDR2 FQNEAQ come from the germline V gene (reference sequence). This CDR3 reads CASSLKGTGSEAFF. The CDR3 DNA reads as TGTGCCAGCAGCTTGAAAGGGACAGGGAGTGAAGCTTTCTTT.

This clonotype appeared many times. The chain has TRBV12-3 or TRBV12-4 and TRBJ2-5; 7 nucleotides match TRBD1. The CDR3 consists of 17 residues. Trimming at V came to 2 bases and at J to 0 bases, leaving 9 bases not matched to a gene. As DNA, the CDR3 is TGTGCCAGCAGTTTATCCAGGACAGGACTGTACCAAGAGACCCAGTACTTC. As protein: CASSLSRTGLYQETQYF.

This clonotype was counted at least ten times. This sequence joins TRBV27 and TRBJ2-1, with 11 bases fitting TRBD2. This CDR3 is 16 amino acids long. CDR1 and CDR2 (germline): MNHEY, SMNVEV (reference sequence). The ends lost 7 bases at V and 3 bases at J; junction bases unmatched: 8. CDR3 sequence reads: CASTSRLAGIYNEQFF. CDR3 bases: TGTGCCAGCACCTCACGACTAGCGGGAATCTACAATGAGCAGTTCTTC.

As to this clonotype: A much larger clone lies one base from this, so it may be a read error. The CDR3 reads CASSTLRGYGYTF. Here the CDR3 DNA reads TGTGCCAGCAGCACCCTACGGGGGTATGGCTACACCTTC. This chain connects TRBV11-2 to TRBJ1-2; tentatively, D is TRBD1 (5 bases). Germline V CDR1 and CDR2: SGHAT, FQNNGV. The V gene lost 5 bases and the J gene lost 5 bases, with 12 bases spanning the gap. CDR3 length equals 13 residues.

This clonotype showed up just a few times. The chain joins TRBV5-1 to TRBJ1-2; D is undetermined. The CDR3 length is 12 residues. Germline V gives CDR1 SGHRS, CDR2 YFSETQ. The V and J ends lost 7 bases and 5 bases respectively, with 12 bases between them. The DNA for the CDR3 is TGCGCCAGCCTACCGGGAGTTTATGGCTACACCTTC. It encodes CASLPGVYGYTF.